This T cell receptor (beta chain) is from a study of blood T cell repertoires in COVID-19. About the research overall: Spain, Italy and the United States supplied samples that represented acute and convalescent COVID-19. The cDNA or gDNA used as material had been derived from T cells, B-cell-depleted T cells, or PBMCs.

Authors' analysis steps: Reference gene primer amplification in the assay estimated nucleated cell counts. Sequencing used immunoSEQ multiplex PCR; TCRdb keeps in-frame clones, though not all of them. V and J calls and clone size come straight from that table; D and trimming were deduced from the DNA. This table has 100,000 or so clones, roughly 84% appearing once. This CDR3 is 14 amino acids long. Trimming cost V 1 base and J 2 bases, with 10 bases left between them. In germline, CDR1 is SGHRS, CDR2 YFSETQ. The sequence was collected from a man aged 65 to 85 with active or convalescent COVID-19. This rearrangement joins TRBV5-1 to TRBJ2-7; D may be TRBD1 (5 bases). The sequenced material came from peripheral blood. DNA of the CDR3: TGCGCCAGCAGCTTGCAGGGATCTCCCTACGAGCAGTACTTC. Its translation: CASSLQGSPYEQYF.